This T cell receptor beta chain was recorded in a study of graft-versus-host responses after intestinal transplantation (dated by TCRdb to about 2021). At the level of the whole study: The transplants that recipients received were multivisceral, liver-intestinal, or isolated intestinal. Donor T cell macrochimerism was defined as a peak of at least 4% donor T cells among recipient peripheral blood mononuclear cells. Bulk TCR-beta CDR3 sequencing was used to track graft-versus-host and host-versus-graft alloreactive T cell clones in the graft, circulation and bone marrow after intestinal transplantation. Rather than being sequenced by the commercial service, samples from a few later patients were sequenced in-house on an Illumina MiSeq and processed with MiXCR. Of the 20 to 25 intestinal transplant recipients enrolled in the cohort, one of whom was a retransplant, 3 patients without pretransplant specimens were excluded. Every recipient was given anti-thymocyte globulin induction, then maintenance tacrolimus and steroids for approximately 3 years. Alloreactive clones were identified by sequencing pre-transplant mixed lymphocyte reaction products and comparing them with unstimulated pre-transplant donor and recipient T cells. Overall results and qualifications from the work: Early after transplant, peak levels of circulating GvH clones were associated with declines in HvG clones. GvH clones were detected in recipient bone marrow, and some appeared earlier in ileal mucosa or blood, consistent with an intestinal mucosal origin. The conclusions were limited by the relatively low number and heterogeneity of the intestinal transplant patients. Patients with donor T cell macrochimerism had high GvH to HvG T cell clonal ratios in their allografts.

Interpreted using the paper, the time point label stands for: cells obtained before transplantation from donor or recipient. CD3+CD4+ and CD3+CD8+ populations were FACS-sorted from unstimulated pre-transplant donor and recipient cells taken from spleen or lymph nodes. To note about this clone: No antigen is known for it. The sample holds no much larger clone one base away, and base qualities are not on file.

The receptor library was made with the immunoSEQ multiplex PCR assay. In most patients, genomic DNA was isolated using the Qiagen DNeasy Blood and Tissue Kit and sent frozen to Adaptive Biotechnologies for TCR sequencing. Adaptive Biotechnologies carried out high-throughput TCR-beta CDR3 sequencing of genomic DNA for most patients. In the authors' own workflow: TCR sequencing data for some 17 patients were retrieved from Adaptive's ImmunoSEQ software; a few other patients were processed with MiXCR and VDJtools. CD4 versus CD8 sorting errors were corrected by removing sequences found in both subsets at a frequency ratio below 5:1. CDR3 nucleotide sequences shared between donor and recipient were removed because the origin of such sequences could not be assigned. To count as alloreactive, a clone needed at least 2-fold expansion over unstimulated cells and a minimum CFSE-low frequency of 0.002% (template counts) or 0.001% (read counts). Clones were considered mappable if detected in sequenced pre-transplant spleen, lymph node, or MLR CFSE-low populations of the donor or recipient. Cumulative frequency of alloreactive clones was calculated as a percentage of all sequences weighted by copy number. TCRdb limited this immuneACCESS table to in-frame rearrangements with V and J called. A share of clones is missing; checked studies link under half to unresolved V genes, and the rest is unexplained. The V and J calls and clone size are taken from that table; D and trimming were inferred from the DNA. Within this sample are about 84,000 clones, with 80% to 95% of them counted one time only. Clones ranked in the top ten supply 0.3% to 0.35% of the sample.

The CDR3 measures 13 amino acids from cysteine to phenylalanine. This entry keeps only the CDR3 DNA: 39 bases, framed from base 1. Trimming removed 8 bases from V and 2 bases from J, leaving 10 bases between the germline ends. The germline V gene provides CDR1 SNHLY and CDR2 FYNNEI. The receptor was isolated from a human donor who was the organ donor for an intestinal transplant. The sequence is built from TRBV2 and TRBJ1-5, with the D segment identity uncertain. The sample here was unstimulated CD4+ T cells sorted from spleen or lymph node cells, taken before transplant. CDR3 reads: CASSYGGNQPQHF. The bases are TGTGCCAGCTCATACGGGGGCAATCAGCCCCAGCATTTT.